The 15 T cell receptor beta chains below come from one sample, sequenced in a study of cytomegalovirus exposure and HLA in healthy donors. Researchers ran the PCR with 60 Vbeta and 13 Jbeta primers. The protocol was immunoSEQ multiplex PCR, while the TCRdb copy is restricted to in-frame clones and leaves out a portion. The sample consists of 150,000 to 180,000 clones, roughly 82% of them appearing once. The sequencing input was PBMCs. Receptors were obtained from a woman aged 45-59 years in good health and CMV-seropositive.

The chain employs TRBV19 and TRBJ1-1; TRBD1 is a possible D gene (5 bases). V was pared by 5 bases and J by 11 bases, with 15 bases between. Germline V gene lookup returns CDR1 LNHDA and CDR2 SQIVND (reference sequence). This CDR3 spans 12 amino acids. This CDR3 is CASSPQGWSAFF. In DNA, the CDR3 is TGTGCCAGTAGTCCCCAGGGCTGGAGCGCTTTCTTT.

The V gene is TRBV7-9, the J gene TRBJ2-7, with D possibly matching TRBD1 (6 bases). This CDR3 comprises 16 residues. Germline CDR1 SEHNR, CDR2 FQNEAQ (reference sequence). The ends were cut back, 5 bases at V and 1 base at J, with 18 bases in the middle. CDR3 coding DNA: TGTGCCAGCAGCCGAGGGGGTTCCGAGGTTTCCTACGAGCAGTACTTC. It encodes CASSRGGSEVSYEQYF.

The V and J genes are TRBV18 and TRBJ2-3, with D perhaps TRBD1 (5 bases). CDR1 KGHSH and CDR2 LQKENI come from the germline V gene. With 2 bases removed from V and 3 bases from J, the gap between germline ends came to 6 bases. The CDR3 is made up of 13 amino acids. CDR3 nucleotide sequence: TGTGCCAGCTCACCAGACAGTACAGATACGCAGTATTTT. As protein: CASSPDSTDTQYF.

J is TRBJ2-5 and V is TRBV7-6; the D is unclear. The CDR3 spans 13 residues. V shed 5 bases and J shed 2 bases, with 9 bases lying between them. Looked up from germline, CDR1 is SGHVS and CDR2 is FNYEAQ. Here the CDR3 DNA reads TGTGCCAGCAGCCCCGAGGTTCAAGAGACCCAGTACTTC. It specifies CASSPEVQETQYF.

This chain uses TRBV12-1 with TRBJ2-2; TRBD1 reflects the table's D call only, with no check against the DNA. TRBV12-1 corresponds to a pseudogene. The CDR3 covers 15 residues. The CDR3 bases are TGTGCCAGCAGCTTTCCCTTGGCTGACACCGGGGAGCTGTTTTTT. This translates into CASSFPLADTGELFF.

V is TRBV9 and J is TRBJ2-2; D might be TRBD2 (6 bases). The length of the CDR3 is 15 residues. V was trimmed by 0 bases and J by 4 bases, leaving 10 bases between them. CDR1 is SGDLS and CDR2 is YYNGEE in the germline V gene. CDR3 region: CASSVASGSTGELFF. Here the CDR3 DNA reads TGTGCCAGCAGCGTAGCGAGCGGGTCCACCGGGGAGCTGTTTTTT.

This clone was detected once. The J gene is TRBJ2-1, the V gene TRBV5-1, with D possibly matching TRBD1 (6 bases). This CDR3 has 16 residues. Germline CDR1 and CDR2: SGHRS and YFSETQ. Between the trimmed V and J ends, which lost 0 bases and 4 bases, there was a span of 14 bases. The CDR3 sequence is CASSLGRQGPYNEQFF. CDR3 coding DNA: TGCGCCAGCAGCTTGGGACGGCAGGGGCCATACAATGAGCAGTTCTTC.

V is TRBV7-8 and J is TRBJ2-1; tentatively, D is TRBD2 (5 bases). The V gene lost 1 base and the J gene lost 7 bases, with 11 bases spanning the gap. Germline V CDR1 and CDR2: SGHVS, FQNEAQ. The CDR3 has 14 amino acids. CDR3: CASSLVFRGNEQFF. The CDR3, as DNA: TGTGCCAGCAGCTTAGTATTTCGGGGAAATGAGCAGTTCTTC.

This clone appeared once. The gene calls are TRBV2 and TRBJ2-3, with TRBD2 identical over 9 bases. In germline, CDR1 is SNHLY, CDR2 FYNNEI. CDR3 size: 17 residues. The V and J ends lost 4 bases and 0 bases, in that order; junction bases with no gene match: 8. Written as DNA, the CDR3 is TGTGCCAGCAGTGTACTAGCGGGTAGAAAGAGCACAGATACGCAGTATTTT. Translated, it gives CASSVLAGRKSTDTQYF.

This chain links TRBV5-1 with TRBJ2-7, with a tentative D call TRBD2 (5 bases). CDR3 size: 13 residues. V shed 1 base and J shed 3 bases, with 8 bases lying between them. CDR1 SGHRS and CDR2 YFSETQ come from the germline V gene. The CDR3 region has the DNA TGCGCCAGCAGCTTGAGTCGGGACTACGAGCAGTACTTC. This codes for CASSLSRDYEQYF.

J is TRBJ2-7 and V is TRBV7-9; TRBD2 matches 8 bases. Unmatched junction bases numbered 13, after V lost 4 bases and J lost 5 bases. The CDR3 is 16 residues long. From germline, CDR1 is SEHNR and CDR2 FQNEAQ (reference sequence). The DNA of the CDR3 is TGTGCCAGCAGCTCAATCCCGGGACTAGATCTTAACGAGCAGTACTTC. Translation gives CASSSIPGLDLNEQYF.

The chain couples TRBV27 to TRBJ2-7; 8 nucleotides align to TRBD2. The CDR3 is made up of 13 amino acids. Germline lookup yields CDR1 MNHEY and CDR2 SMNVEV (reference sequence). Trimming took 5 bases from V and 8 from J; bases not matched to a gene: 8. CDR3 in amino acids: CASSPNTGGQQYF. The CDR3 region has the DNA TGTGCCAGCAGTCCCAACACGGGGGGGCAGCAGTACTTC.

This clone appeared once. The chain links TRBV15 to TRBJ1-4; 10 nucleotides align to TRBD1. The V gene's germline CDR1 is LNHNV and CDR2 YYDKDF (reference sequence). J was trimmed by 8 bases and V by 5 bases; bases with no gene match: 8. CDR3 length: 15 residues. The DNA for the CDR3 is TGTGCCACCAGCGGAGGGGGACAGGGGCACGAAAAACTGTTTTTT. Amino acids: CATSGGGQGHEKLFF.

The V call is TRBV5-5, the J call TRBJ2-6, with 11 bases lining up with TRBD1. J lost 1 base, V lost 2 bases, and 2 bases had no gene match. CDR1 is SGHKS, CDR2 YYEKEE, per germline (reference sequence). This CDR3 comprises 17 residues. The CDR3 DNA is TGTGCCAGCAGCTTAGGGACAGGGGGATCTGGGGCCAACGTCCTGACTTTC. As protein: CASSLGTGGSGANVLTF. The variable domain in full, completed from reference TRBV5-5 and TRBJ2-6, reads DAGVTQSPTHLIKTRGQQVTLRCSPISGHKSVSWYQQVLGQGPQFIFQYYEKEERGRGNFPDRFSARQFPNYSSELNVNALLLGDSALYLCASSLGTGGSGANVLTFGAGSRLTVL.

The chain carries TRBV19 and TRBJ1-6, with unresolved D. This CDR3 region has 16 residues. Germline V lookup: CDR1 LNHDA, CDR2 SQIVND (reference sequence). Trimming took off 4 bases at V and 0 bases at J, with 10 bases between the two ends. Here the CDR3 reads CASSTPAGSYNSPLHF. CDR3 bases: TGTGCCAGTAGTACTCCAGCGGGCTCCTATAATTCACCCCTCCACTTT.